Listed below are T cell receptor beta chains from one sample, sequenced in a study of T cell responses to AZD1222 COVID-19 vaccine. TCRdb keeps only in-frame clones here, not all; method: immunoSEQ multiplex PCR. This table has fewer than 150,000 clones, over 75% appearing once. The source material was peripheral blood, sampled on day 0 of AZD1222 vaccination. The receptors shown here come from an adult in good health. CDR3s include the opening cysteine and the closing phenylalanine or tryptophan. D genes are given only for firm matches. For some rows the clone size is stated as once, few or many, or as a class when expanded; others skip it.

v_call	j_call	d_call	clone_size	cdr3_aa	cdr3_nt
TRBV6-5	TRBJ1-2	-	-	CASTLGQYYGYTF	TGTGCCAGCACCCTAGGACAGTATTATGGCTACACCTTC
TRBV3-1/TRBV3-2	TRBJ2-3	-	-	CASSQEQVNTDTQYF	TGTGCCAGCAGCCAAGAACAAGTTAACACAGATACGCAGTATTTT
TRBV25-1	TRBJ2-3	-	-	CASSEYSTDTQYF	TGTGCCAGCAGTGAATACTCCACAGATACGCAGTATTTT
TRBV29-1	TRBJ1-1	TRBD1	-	CSVLKGTGGSEAFF	TGCAGCGTGTTAAAGGGGACAGGGGGCTCTGAAGCTTTCTTT
TRBV11-2	TRBJ2-7	-	-	CASSTADSFYEQYF	TGTGCCAGCAGCACCGCGGACAGTTTCTACGAGCAGTACTTC
TRBV5-6	TRBJ1-1	-	-	CASSLDLEAFF	TGTGCCAGCAGCTTAGACCTAGAAGCTTTCTTT
TRBV29-1	TRBJ1-1	-	few	CSAWFDPEAFF	TGCAGCGCCTGGTTTGATCCGGAGGCTTTCTTT
TRBV28	TRBJ2-7	-	-	CASSFGEQYF	TGTGCCAGCAGTTTCGGCGAGCAGTACTTC
TRBV19	TRBJ1-5	-	-	CASTEVGGGNQPQHF	TGTGCCAGTACCGAAGTCGGGGGCGGGAATCAGCCCCAGCATTTT
TRBV24-1	TRBJ2-3	TRBD2	once	CATSGMTSERFTDTQYF	TGTGCCACCAGTGGCATGACTAGCGAACGTTTCACAGATACGCAGTATTTT
TRBV19	TRBJ1-6	-	once	CASRDPLASPLHF	TGTGCCAGTAGGGACCCCTTGGCGTCACCCCTCCACTTT
TRBV29-1	TRBJ2-5	-	-	CSVGNLQETQYF	TGCAGCGTTGGAAACTTACAAGAGACCCAGTACTTC
TRBV5-1	TRBJ1-4	TRBD1	-	CASRQGQLNEKLFF	TGCGCCAGCAGGCAGGGACAGTTAAATGAAAAACTGTTTTTT
TRBV19	TRBJ1-2	-	-	CASSMWQTNYGYTF	TGTGCCAGTAGTATGTGGCAGACGAACTATGGCTACACCTTC
TRBV28	TRBJ1-4	TRBD1	-	CASSATGRGVKDEKLFF	TGTGCCAGCAGTGCGACAGGGAGGGGGGTGAAGGATGAAAAACTGTTTTTT
TRBV18	TRBJ1-1	-	once	CASSPVPPITEAFF	TGTGCCAGCTCACCGGTTCCTCCGATTACTGAAGCTTTCTTT
TRBV9	TRBJ2-5	-	-	CASSVGTNKGETQYF	TGTGCCAGCAGCGTAGGAACTAACAAGGGGGAGACCCAGTACTTC
TRBV6-1	TRBJ2-3	TRBD2	-	CASSEGGWVSTDTQYF	TGTGCCAGCAGTGAGGGGGGGTGGGTAAGCACAGATACGCAGTATTTT
TRBV7-9	TRBJ1-1	-	-	CASSLAGFLRRLNTEAFF	TGTGCCAGCAGCTTAGCGGGTTTTCTCCGGAGATTGAACACTGAAGCTTTCTTT
TRBV6-5	TRBJ2-1	-	once	CASTAGVAEYNEQFF	TGTGCCAGCACCGCAGGGGTAGCGGAGTACAATGAGCAGTTCTTC
TRBV7-2	TRBJ2-1	TRBD2	once	CASSLVWGGSSYNEQFF	TGTGCCAGCAGCTTAGTTTGGGGGGGGAGCTCCTACAATGAGCAGTTCTTC
TRBV9	TRBJ1-1	-	-	CASSPALRGFDEAFF	TGTGCCAGCAGCCCAGCCCTTAGGGGTTTTGACGAAGCTTTCTTT
TRBV3-1/TRBV3-2	TRBJ1-6	TRBD1	-	CASSQGEGTVDNSPLHF	TGTGCCAGCAGCCAAGGGGAAGGGACAGTTGATAATTCACCCCTCCACTTT
TRBV5-4	TRBJ1-5	-	-	CASSLDPGQPQHF	TGTGCCAGCAGCTTGGACCCAGGTCAGCCCCAGCATTTT
TRBV5-4	TRBJ2-1	-	-	CASSLLRGGRNEQFF	TGTGCCAGCAGCTTGTTAAGGGGGGGTCGGAATGAGCAGTTCTTC
TRBV28	TRBJ1-3	-	-	CASSLPTSGNTIYF	TGTGCCAGCAGTTTACCCACCTCTGGAAACACCATATATTTT
TRBV9	TRBJ1-5	-	-	CASSETGDQPQHF	TGTGCCAGCAGCGAGACGGGTGATCAGCCCCAGCATTTT
TRBV18	TRBJ1-4	-	-	CASSPHGREKLFF	TGTGCCAGCTCACCCCACGGAAGGGAAAAACTGTTTTTT
TRBV28	TRBJ1-5	-	-	CASSLDGKDGQPQHF	TGTGCCAGCAGTTTGGATGGGAAAGACGGGCAGCCCCAGCATTTT
TRBV18	TRBJ2-3	-	few	CASSLTGLGTDTQYF	TGTGCCAGCTCACTCACAGGGTTGGGCACAGATACGCAGTATTTT
TRBV7-8	TRBJ2-1	TRBD2	-	CASSFELAGDFNEQFF	TGTGCCAGCAGCTTTGAACTAGCGGGAGACTTCAATGAGCAGTTCTTC
TRBV2	TRBJ2-1	TRBD1	-	CASSVLGQGKNEQFF	TGTGCCAGCAGTGTTCTCGGACAGGGGAAAAATGAGCAGTTCTTC
TRBV2	TRBJ2-4	TRBD2	-	CASSSGLAGGLAKNIQYF	TGTGCCAGCAGCTCGGGACTAGCGGGGGGACTAGCCAAAAACATTCAGTACTTC
TRBV30	TRBJ1-5	-	-	CAWSIKVGQPQHF	TGTGCCTGGAGTATAAAGGTGGGTCAGCCCCAGCATTTT
TRBV28	TRBJ2-7	-	-	CASSLWGSYEQYF	TGTGCCAGCAGTTTATGGGGCTCCTACGAGCAGTACTTC
TRBV19	TRBJ1-2	-	-	CASSPPGSAGYTF	TGTGCCAGTAGTCCCCCGGGTTCAGCGGGCTACACCTTC
TRBV2	TRBJ1-5	-	-	CASSGIYGAGSQPQHF	TGTGCCAGCAGTGGGATATATGGGGCCGGTAGTCAGCCCCAGCATTTT